These 28 T cell receptor beta chains originate from one sample sequenced in a study of glioma-infiltrating T cells after dendritic cell vaccination. Clones were read by immunoSEQ multiplex PCR, and TCRdb kept only the in-frame ones, dropping some. The sample holds over 90,000 clones, 70% to 90% seen once. The input for sequencing was blood, taken before dendritic cell vaccination. These receptors all come from a human donor with glioblastoma.

V gene TRBV5-1 combines with J gene TRBJ2-1; D is possibly TRBD2 (5 bases). From germline, CDR1 is SGHRS and CDR2 YFSETQ. V was shortened by 3 bases and J by 3 bases, with 13 bases between the two germline ends. The length of the CDR3 is 15 residues. The CDR3 DNA is TGCGCCAGCAGCTCCACTAGTTTGAGCTACAATGAGCAGTTCTTC. It translates to CASSSTSLSYNEQFF.

This chain connects TRBV7-2 to TRBJ2-1; the D is unclear. Trimming removed 6 bases at V and 2 bases at J, with 14 bases between. CDR1 and CDR2 (germline): SGHTA, FQGNSA. This CDR3 has 15 amino acids. The CDR3 sequence: CASRLDFAPYNEQFF. CDR3 sequence (DNA): TGTGCCAGCAGGCTAGACTTCGCACCCTACAATGAGCAGTTCTTC.

The chain recombines TRBV6-1 with TRBJ1-5; D not certain. The CDR3 contains 13 residues. The V gene lost 0 bases and the J gene lost 9 bases, with 9 bases spanning the gap. Germline CDR1 and CDR2: MNHNS and SASEGT. The CDR3 region has the DNA TGTGCCAGCAGTGAAGCCGTTGTATCGCCCCAGCATTTT. Amino acids: CASSEAVVSPQHF.

This clone was counted only a few times. CDR3 bases: TGTGCCACCCTGCAGGGTCTCAACACTGAAGCTTTCTTT. Its protein is CATLQGLNTEAFF. The J gene is TRBJ1-1, the V gene TRBV18; possible D gene TRBD1, 5 bases. V shed 10 bases and J shed 2 bases, with 14 bases lying between them. CDR3 length: 13 amino acids. CDR1 is KGHSH and CDR2 is LQKENI in the germline V gene.

The chain uses TRBV30 and TRBJ2-3, with 7 bases aligning to TRBD2. Trimming removed 2 bases from V and 1 base from J; junction bases left unmatched: 0. The CDR3 spans 13 residues. Looked up from germline, CDR1 is GTSNPN and CDR2 is SVGIG (reference sequence). The CDR3 region is CAWSLAGTDTQYF. CDR3 nucleotides: TGTGCCTGGAGTCTAGCGGGCACAGATACGCAGTATTTT.

The CDR3 nucleotides read TGTGCCAGCAGTTTCGTCCGACAAGGTGGCTACACCTTC. Translating it yields CASSFVRQGGYTF. The V and J genes are TRBV27 and TRBJ1-2; no clear D. Germline values: CDR1 MNHEY, CDR2 SMNVEV (reference sequence). V was trimmed by 3 bases and J by 7 bases, leaving 12 bases between them. This CDR3 region has 13 residues.

To note about this clone: The sample holds other DNA sequences that translate to the same CDR3. The chain has TRBV6-1 and TRBJ2-7; D is undetermined. In germline, CDR1 is MNHNS, CDR2 SASEGT. The CDR3 is 12 residues long. The V and J ends lost 5 bases and 0 bases respectively, with 5 bases between them. CDR3 amino acids: CASSPRSYEQYF. For the CDR3, the DNA is TGTGCCAGCAGTCCCCGCTCCTACGAGCAGTACTTC.

The chain is built from TRBV18 and TRBJ2-7; perhaps TRBD2 as D (5 bases). This CDR3 has 14 residues. The V gene's germline CDR1 is KGHSH and CDR2 LQKENI. V lost 3 bases to trimming and J lost 1 base, with 10 bases between them. The CDR3 here is CASSPRGRSYEQYF. The CDR3 DNA reads as TGTGCCAGCTCACCTCGAGGGCGGTCCTACGAGCAGTACTTC. Full variable domain (remainder filled in from reference TRBV18 and TRBJ2-7): NAGVMQNPRHLVRRRGQEARLRCSPMKGHSHVYWYRQLPEEGLKFMVYLQKENIIDESGMPKERFSAEFPKEGPSILRIQQVVRGDSAAYFCASSPRGRSYEQYFGPGTRLTVT.

This chain links TRBV21-1 with TRBJ2-7; the DNA was not used to check the table's D call, TRBD1. TRBV21-1 is deemed a pseudogene. This CDR3 is built from 15 residues. Written as DNA, the CDR3 is TGTGCCAGCAGCAAAGGTAGGGGTCCCTCCTACGAGCAGTACTTC. It specifies CASSKGRGPSYEQYF.

The chain recombines TRBV5-4 with TRBJ2-1; 7 bases match TRBD2. This CDR3 is built from 14 residues. Germline CDR1 and CDR2: SGHNT and YYREEE (reference sequence). V was clipped by 2 bases and J by 1 base; unmatched bases: 0. The CDR3 DNA reads TGTGCCAGCAGCTTAGCGGGGTCCTACAATGAGCAGTTCTTC. This codes for CASSLAGSYNEQFF.

CDR3 nucleotide sequence: TGTGCCAGCAGCTTAATCGGGGATTACGAGACCCAGTACTTC. This gives the protein CASSLIGDYETQYF. The chain is built from TRBV7-3 and TRBJ2-5, with TRBD2 as a possible D gene (5 bases). V was clipped by 1 base and J by 5 bases, with 11 bases between them. The CDR3 sequence is 14 residues long. Germline lookup yields CDR1 SGHTA and CDR2 FQGTGA. Looking up the rest from reference TRBV7-3 and TRBJ2-5 gives the full variable domain: GAGVSQTPSNKVTEKGKYVELRCDPISGHTALYWYRQSLGQGPEFLIYFQGTGAADDSGLPNDRFFAVRPEGSVSTLKIQRTERGDSAVYLCASSLIGDYETQYFGPGTRLLVL.

V usage is TRBV2 and J usage is TRBJ2-1; 8 nucleotides line up with TRBD1. With V trimmed by 10 bases and J by 7 bases, 6 bases remained unmatched. The germline gives CDR1 SNHLY, CDR2 FYNNEI. The CDR3 covers 12 residues. The CDR3 DNA sequence: TGTGCCACCTCGGACAGGGCGAATGAGCAGTTCTTC. Amino acid sequence: CATSDRANEQFF.

This chain uses TRBV5-1 with TRBJ2-2, with a weak D call TRBD1 (5 bases). The CDR3 is 15 amino acids. The V and J ends lost 5 bases and 4 bases respectively, with 15 bases between them. Germline V CDR1 and CDR2: SGHRS, YFSETQ. The CDR3 DNA reads TGCGCCAGCAGTTTCCAGGGTATAAGCACCGGGGAGCTGTTTTTT. Residues: CASSFQGISTGELFF.

The gene calls are TRBV7-2 and TRBJ2-1; 12 nucleotides line up with TRBD2. Looked up from germline, CDR1 is SGHTA and CDR2 is FQGNSA. This CDR3 contains 14 residues. V lost 6 bases, J lost 7 bases, and 4 bases stayed unmatched. CDR3 DNA: TGTGCCAGCAGGTGGACTAGCGGGATGAATGAGCAGTTCTTC. It translates to CASRWTSGMNEQFF.

This clone was detected only once. The CDR3 sequence: CASSSYRDTHGTGELFF. The CDR3, as DNA: TGTGCCAGCAGCTCTTACCGGGACACCCATGGGACCGGGGAGCTGTTTTTT. The V call is TRBV5-6, the J call TRBJ2-2; perhaps TRBD1 as D (6 bases). Germline V gene lookup returns CDR1 SGHDT and CDR2 YYEEEE. V was trimmed by 3 bases and J by 5 bases, leaving 20 bases between them. The CDR3 length is 17 residues.

This clone was detected only a few times. The chain links TRBV6-6 to TRBJ1-6, with D perhaps matching TRBD1 (5 bases). The ends were cut back, 4 bases at V and 8 bases at J, with 18 bases in the middle. This CDR3 has 16 residues. Germline CDR1 reads MNHNY; CDR2 reads SVGAGI (reference sequence). The CDR3 DNA reads as TGTGCCAGCAGTTCCCACCTGGGGGGGAGGGATTCACCCCTCCACTTT. This gives the protein CASSSHLGGRDSPLHF.

The CDR3 sequence is CASSSGQTNEKLFF. DNA of the CDR3: TGTGCCAGCAGCTCCGGACAGACTAATGAAAAACTGTTTTTT. The V call is TRBV5-4, the J call TRBJ1-4; TRBD1 is a possible D gene (6 bases). CDR1 and CDR2 (germline): SGHNT, YYREEE (reference sequence). The V gene lost 3 bases and the J gene lost 2 bases, with 8 bases spanning the gap. CDR3 length equals 14 residues.

The table lists this clone with a count of one. The chain recombines TRBV30 with TRBJ2-1; D is undetermined. This CDR3 spans 13 amino acids. Per germline, CDR1 GTSNPN and CDR2 SVGIG (reference sequence). Between the trimmed V and J ends, which lost 0 bases and 4 bases, there was a span of 7 bases. CDR3 coding DNA: TGTGCCTGGAGTGTTTGGCGGTACAATGAGCAGTTCTTC. Amino acid sequence: CAWSVWRYNEQFF.

The genes are TRBV10-3 and TRBJ1-5, with D possibly matching TRBD1 (6 bases). CDR3 size: 13 residues. V gave up 8 bases and J gave up 1 base, with 9 bases separating them. Germline CDR1 and CDR2: ENHRY and SYGVKD. CDR3 region: CAIGTGSNQPQHF. The CDR3 DNA reads TGTGCCATCGGAACAGGGAGCAATCAGCCCCAGCATTTT.

The chain employs TRBV7-9 and TRBJ2-3, with D perhaps matching TRBD2 (5 bases). CDR1 is SEHNR, CDR2 FQNEAQ, per germline (reference sequence). The CDR3 is 15 amino acids. Deletions cut 5 bases from V and 0 bases from J, with 12 bases between. CDR3 loop: CASSLRVTSTDTQYF. The CDR3 nucleotides are TGTGCCAGCAGCCTGAGGGTGACTAGCACAGATACGCAGTATTTT.

The chain recombines TRBV9 with TRBJ2-1, with 10 bases that match TRBD1. Germline V gives CDR1 SGDLS, CDR2 YYNGEE. The J segment lost 3 bases and the V segment lost 0 bases, leaving 9 bases of the junction unmatched. The length of the CDR3 is 18 residues. CDR3 DNA: TGTGCCAGCAGCGTAGAGGTGACAGGGGGCCCTCTCTACAATGAGCAGTTCTTC. This translates into CASSVEVTGGPLYNEQFF. The variable domain in full, with the rest retrieved from reference TRBV9 and TRBJ2-1, is DSGVTQTPKHLITATGQRVTLRCSPRSGDLSVYWYQQSLDQGLQFLIQYYNGEERAKGNILERFSAQQFPDLHSELNLSSLELGDSALYFCASSVEVTGGPLYNEQFFGPGTRLTVL.

This clone was seen only a few times. The chain couples TRBV14 to TRBJ2-3; 9 positions agree with TRBD2. Unmatched junction bases numbered 11, after V lost 4 bases and J lost 9 bases. The length of the CDR3 is 15 residues. Germline assignment: CDR1 SGHDN and CDR2 FVKESK. The DNA for the CDR3 is TGTGCCAGCAGCCGGGCTAGCGGGATGGGAGGGACGCAGTATTTT. Amino acids: CASSRASGMGGTQYF.

The chain has TRBV7-2 and TRBJ2-7; TRBD2 aligns across 15 bases. The germline CDR1 and CDR2 sequences are SGHTA and FQGNSA. CDR3 length: 16 residues. The trim removed 5 bases at V and 6 bases at J, leaving 8 bases unmatched. The chain's CDR3 is CASSAGLAGGTSEQYF. In DNA, the CDR3 is TGTGCCAGCAGCGCCGGACTAGCGGGAGGGACCTCCGAGCAGTACTTC. Full variable domain (outside the CDR3, taken from reference TRBV7-2 and TRBJ2-7): GAGVSQSPSNKVTEKGKDVELRCDPISGHTALYWYRQSLGQGLEFLIYFQGNSAPDKSGLPSDRFSAERTGGSVSTLTIQRTQQEDSAVYLCASSAGLAGGTSEQYFGPGTRLTVT.

V usage is TRBV5-1 and J usage is TRBJ1-4, with D uncertain. Between the trimmed V and J ends, which lost 4 bases and 0 bases, there was a span of 13 bases. Looked up from germline, CDR1 is SGHRS and CDR2 is YFSETQ. This CDR3 region has 16 residues. CDR3 coding DNA: TGCGCCAGCAGCCCGGGAGGAGCCGCAACTAATGAAAAACTGTTTTTT. This gives the protein CASSPGGAATNEKLFF.

The chain combines TRBV5-1 with TRBJ1-1; the match to TRBD1 covers 7 bases. CDR1 and CDR2 (germline): SGHRS, YFSETQ. With 0 bases clipped from V and 3 bases from J, the junction kept 5 bases outside the gene matches. The CDR3 has 15 residues. The CDR3 DNA follows: TGCGCCAGCAGCTTGGTGCAGGGGGTTGACACTGAAGCTTTCTTT. This gives the protein CASSLVQGVDTEAFF.

The gene calls are TRBV7-6 and TRBJ2-7; D is possibly TRBD2 (6 bases). Trimming took 5 bases from V and 3 from J, leaving 23 bases between them. CDR3 length: 17 residues. Germline V gene sequence: CDR1 SGHVS, CDR2 FNYEAQ. For the CDR3, the DNA is TGTGCCAGCAGCCCCCAGGTCGGAGGGGTGATAGTCTACGAGCAGTACTTC. Translated, it gives CASSPQVGGVIVYEQYF.

V is TRBV6-6 and J is TRBJ1-5; D not resolved. Deletions cut 7 bases from V and 4 bases from J, with 14 bases between. The CDR3 is 14 residues long. From germline, CDR1 is MNHNY and CDR2 SVGAGI (reference sequence). The CDR3 loop reads CASINEGQNQPQHF. The CDR3 DNA follows: TGTGCCAGCATCAACGAGGGTCAGAATCAGCCCCAGCATTTT.

The rearrangement joins TRBV29-1 to TRBJ1-2; a possible D gene is TRBD1 (6 bases). This CDR3 is built from 17 residues. V shed 4 bases and J shed 1 base, with 22 bases lying between them. Germline CDR1 and CDR2: SQVTM and ANQGSEA. The CDR3 region has the DNA TGCAGCGTTGGGGGTGTTTACAGGGAGACAATTAACTATGGCTACACCTTC. This encodes CSVGGVYRETINYGYTF. Full variable domain (remainder filled in from reference TRBV29-1 and TRBJ1-2): SAVISQKPSRDICQRGTSLTIQCQVDSQVTMMFWYRQQPGQSLTLIATANQGSEATYESGFVIDKFPISRPNLTFSTLTVSNMSPEDSSIYLCSVGGVYRETINYGYTFGSGTRLTVV.